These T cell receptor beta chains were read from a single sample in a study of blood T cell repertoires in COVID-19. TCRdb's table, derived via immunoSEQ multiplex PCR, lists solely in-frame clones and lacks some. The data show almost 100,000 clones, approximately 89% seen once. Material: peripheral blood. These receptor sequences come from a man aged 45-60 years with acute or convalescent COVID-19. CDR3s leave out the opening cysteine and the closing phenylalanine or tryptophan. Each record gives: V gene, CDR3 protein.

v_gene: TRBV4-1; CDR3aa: ASSRRLGTDSYNEQF
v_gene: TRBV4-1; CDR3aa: ASSQVGTYEQY
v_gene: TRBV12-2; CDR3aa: ASRLGQGNEQF
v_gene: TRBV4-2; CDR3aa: ASSQVGTGATGELF
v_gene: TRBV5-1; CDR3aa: ASSLGLKQGSNEQF
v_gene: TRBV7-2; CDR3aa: ASSLVGTSGYNEQF
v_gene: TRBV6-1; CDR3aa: ASSEARRGYT
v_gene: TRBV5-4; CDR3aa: ASSGGQNTEAF
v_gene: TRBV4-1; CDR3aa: ASSHSLAGEGNEQF
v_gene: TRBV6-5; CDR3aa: ASLLALSSYEQY
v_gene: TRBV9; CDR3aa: ASSIRLAGDEQF
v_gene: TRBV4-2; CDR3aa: ASSQDTKRDGGGRQDTNTGELF
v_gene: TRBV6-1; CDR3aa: ASSEAESYYGYT
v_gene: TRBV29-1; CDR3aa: SVAFGQVDIQY
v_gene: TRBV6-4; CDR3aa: TVALGEEREGYSNQPQH
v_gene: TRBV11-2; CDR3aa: ASSVTGNQPQH
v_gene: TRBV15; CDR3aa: ATSSASGQETQY
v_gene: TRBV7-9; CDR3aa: ASRDGTGSSYEQY
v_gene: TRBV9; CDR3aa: ASSSRGLGGYT
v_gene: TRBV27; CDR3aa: ASSLSRTSGRVNEQF
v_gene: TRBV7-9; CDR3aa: ASSLDTGGTYGYT
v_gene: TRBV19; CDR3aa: ASSIDTRYNEQF
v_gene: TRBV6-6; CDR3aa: ASSYGQGAVTEAF
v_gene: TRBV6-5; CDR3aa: ASSAGGHYGYT
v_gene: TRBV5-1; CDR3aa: ASSLGDQGGEQY
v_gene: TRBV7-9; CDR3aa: ASSFLAGANTGELF
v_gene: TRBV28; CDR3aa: ASSKWGVAGRNEQF
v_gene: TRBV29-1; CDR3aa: SVEDKGNEQF
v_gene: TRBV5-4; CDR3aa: ASSLTGGEKLF
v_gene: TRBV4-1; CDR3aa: ASKDDLAGSQEQY
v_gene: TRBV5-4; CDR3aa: ASSLARQGASTDTQY
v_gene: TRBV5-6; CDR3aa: ASSGTASYEQY
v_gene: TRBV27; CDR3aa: ASRTGVSGNEQF
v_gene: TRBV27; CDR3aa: ASSSQGGNQPQH
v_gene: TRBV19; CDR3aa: ASSTRGLAGETGELF
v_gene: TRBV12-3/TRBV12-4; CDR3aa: ASSSREDTEAF
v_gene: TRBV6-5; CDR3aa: ASSLQGGSNQPQH